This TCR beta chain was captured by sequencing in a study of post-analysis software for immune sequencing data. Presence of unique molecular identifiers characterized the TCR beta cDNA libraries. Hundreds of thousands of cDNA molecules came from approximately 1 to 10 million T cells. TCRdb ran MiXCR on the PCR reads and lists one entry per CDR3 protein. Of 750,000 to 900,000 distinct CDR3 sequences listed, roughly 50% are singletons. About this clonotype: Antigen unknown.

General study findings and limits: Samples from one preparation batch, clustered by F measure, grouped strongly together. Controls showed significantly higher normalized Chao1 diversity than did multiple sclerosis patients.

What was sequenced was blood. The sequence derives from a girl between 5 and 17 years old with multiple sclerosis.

CDR3 residues: CASSLAIGLATYEQYF. CDR3 in DNA: TGTGCCAGCAGCTTAGCTATAGGACTAGCGACCTACGAGCAGTACTTC. This sequence joins TRBV7-2 and TRBJ2-7, with TRBD2 matching 9 bases. Germline trimming cut 0 bases from V and 2 bases from J; bases unmatched to any gene: 5. Germline V gene data show CDR1 as SGHTA and CDR2 as FQGNSA. This CDR3 is 16 amino acids long.